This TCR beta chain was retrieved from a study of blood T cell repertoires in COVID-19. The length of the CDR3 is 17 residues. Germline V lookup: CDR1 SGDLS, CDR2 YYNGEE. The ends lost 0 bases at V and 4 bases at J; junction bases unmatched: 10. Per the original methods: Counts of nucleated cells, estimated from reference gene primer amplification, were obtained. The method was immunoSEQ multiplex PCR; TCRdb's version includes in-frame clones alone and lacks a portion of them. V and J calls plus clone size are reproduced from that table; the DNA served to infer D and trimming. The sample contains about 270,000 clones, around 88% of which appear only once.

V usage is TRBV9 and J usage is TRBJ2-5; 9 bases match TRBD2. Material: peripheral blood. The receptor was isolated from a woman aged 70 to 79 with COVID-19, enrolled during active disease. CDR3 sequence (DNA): TGTGCCAGCAGCGTAGCTATTGGCGGGGGGGCTGGAGAGACCCAGTACTTC. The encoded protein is CASSVAIGGGAGETQYF.